The sequence of this T cell receptor (beta chain) was determined in a study of shared clonotypes between healthy human individuals. Study observations and caveats: Unshared clonotypes carried lower generation probabilities than those common to all four donors.

Assay: immunoSEQ multiplex PCR; the TCRdb copy retains only in-frame clones and omits some. The profile shows approximately 1,500,000 clones, about 96% of them singletons. A split of CD4+ cells into CD45RA+ naive and CD45RA-negative memory subsets was performed. Germline-derived CDR1 and CDR2 are SGHVS and FNYEAQ. The V end was cut by 5 bases, the J end by 4 bases, with 11 bases between. This CDR3 is built from 13 residues. With respect to this clone: Its antigen remains unknown.

The source is a man aged 30 to 45 in good health. Sequenced: naive CD4+ T cells sorted from blood. Subset defined: CD45RA+ positively selected. The chain recombines TRBV7-6 with TRBJ1-1; D is unclear. The CDR3 here is CASSSELGTEAFF. CDR3 bases: TGTGCCAGCAGCAGTGAGCTGGGCACTGAAGCTTTCTTT.